This T cell receptor (beta chain) was recovered during a study of cytomegalovirus exposure and HLA in healthy donors. Comments on this clone: Its antigen is not identified.

The primer mix had 60 Vbeta and 13 Jbeta primers. The table came from immunoSEQ multiplex PCR; TCRdb's copy has only in-frame clones and leaves some out. The sample holds a few hundred thousand clones; about four fifths are singletons and the top ten take roughly 2%. Study-wide points: TCR beta V- and J-gene trimming, according to a later analysis, was linked to a missense DCLRE1C variant.

This clonotype was sampled from a woman in her 40s in good health and CMV-seropositive. The sequenced material came from PBMCs.

The CDR3 DNA reads TGCGCCAGCAGCTCGAGCTCCTACAATGAGCAGTTCTTC. It is translated as CASSSSSYNEQFF. The chain joins TRBV5-1 to TRBJ2-1; D gene ambiguous. Germline V gene data show CDR1 as SGHRS and CDR2 as YFSETQ. Trimming shortened V by 3 bases and J by 0 bases, and 4 bases separated the two germline ends. The CDR3 consists of 13 residues.